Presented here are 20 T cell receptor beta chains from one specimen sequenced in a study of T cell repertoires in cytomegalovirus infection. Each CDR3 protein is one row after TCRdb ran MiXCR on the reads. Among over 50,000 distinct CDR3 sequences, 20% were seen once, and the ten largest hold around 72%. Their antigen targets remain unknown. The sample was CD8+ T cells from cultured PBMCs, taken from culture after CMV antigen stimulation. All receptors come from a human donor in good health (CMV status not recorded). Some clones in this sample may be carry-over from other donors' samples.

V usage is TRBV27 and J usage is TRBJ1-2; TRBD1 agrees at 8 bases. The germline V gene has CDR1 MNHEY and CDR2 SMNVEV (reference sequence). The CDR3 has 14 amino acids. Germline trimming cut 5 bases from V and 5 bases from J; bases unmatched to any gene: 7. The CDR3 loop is CASSTGQGGYGYTF. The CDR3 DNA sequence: TGTGCCAGCAGTACTGGACAGGGCGGGTATGGCTACACCTTC.

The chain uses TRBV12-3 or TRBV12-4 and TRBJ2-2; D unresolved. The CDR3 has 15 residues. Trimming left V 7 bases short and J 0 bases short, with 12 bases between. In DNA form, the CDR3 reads TGTGCCAGCAAACCCCTGGGCCCGAACACCGGGGAGCTGTTTTTT. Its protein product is CASKPLGPNTGELFF.

The CDR3 DNA sequence: TGTGCCACCCAGGGTTACACTGAAGCTTTCTTT. Amino acids: CATQGYTEAFF. The V gene is TRBV27, the J gene TRBJ1-1; D is possibly TRBD1 (5 bases). Trimming removed 10 bases at V and 3 bases at J, with 9 bases between. The CDR3 is made up of 11 amino acids. Germline V gives CDR1 MNHEY, CDR2 SMNVEV (reference sequence).

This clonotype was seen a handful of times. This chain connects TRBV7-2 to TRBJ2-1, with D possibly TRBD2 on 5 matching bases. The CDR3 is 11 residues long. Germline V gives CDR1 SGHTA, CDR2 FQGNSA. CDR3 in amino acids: CATHEGNEQFF. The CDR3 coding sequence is TGTGCGACCCACGAGGGCAATGAGCAGTTCTTC.

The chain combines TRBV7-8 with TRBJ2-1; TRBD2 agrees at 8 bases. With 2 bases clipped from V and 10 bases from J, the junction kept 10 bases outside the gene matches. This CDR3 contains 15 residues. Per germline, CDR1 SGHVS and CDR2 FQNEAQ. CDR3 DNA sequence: TGTGCCAGCAGCTTATTGGGGACTAGGAAGGTCGAGCAGTTCTTC. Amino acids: CASSLLGTRKVEQFF.

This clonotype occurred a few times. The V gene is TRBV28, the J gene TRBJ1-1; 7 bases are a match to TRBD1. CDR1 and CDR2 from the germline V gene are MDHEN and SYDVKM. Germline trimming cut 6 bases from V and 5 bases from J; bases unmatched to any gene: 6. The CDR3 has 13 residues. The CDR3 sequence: CASRTGVGTEAFF. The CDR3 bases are TGTGCCAGCAGAACAGGGGTGGGAACTGAAGCTTTCTTT.

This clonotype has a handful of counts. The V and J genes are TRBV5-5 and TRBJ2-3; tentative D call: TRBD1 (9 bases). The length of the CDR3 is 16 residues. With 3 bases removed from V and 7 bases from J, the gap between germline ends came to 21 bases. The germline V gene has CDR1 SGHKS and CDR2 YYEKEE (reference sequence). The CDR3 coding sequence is TGTGCCAGCAGCTCCCTAGGGACAGGGACTAGGAATACGCAGTATTTT. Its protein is CASSSLGTGTRNTQYF.

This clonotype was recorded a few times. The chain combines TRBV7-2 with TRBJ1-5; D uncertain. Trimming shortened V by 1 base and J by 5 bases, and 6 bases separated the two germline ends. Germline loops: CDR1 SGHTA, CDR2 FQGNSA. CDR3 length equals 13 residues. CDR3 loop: CASSLDGYQPQHF. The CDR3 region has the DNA TGTGCCAGCAGCTTAGATGGGTATCAGCCCCAGCATTTT.

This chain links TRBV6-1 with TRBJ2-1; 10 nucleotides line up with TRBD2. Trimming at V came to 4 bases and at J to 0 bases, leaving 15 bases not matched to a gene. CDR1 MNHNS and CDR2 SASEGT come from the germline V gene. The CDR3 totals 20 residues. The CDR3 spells CASSGTSGTRRWGSYNEQFF. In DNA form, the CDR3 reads TGTGCCAGCAGTGGAACTAGCGGGACAAGGCGATGGGGCTCCTACAATGAGCAGTTCTTC.

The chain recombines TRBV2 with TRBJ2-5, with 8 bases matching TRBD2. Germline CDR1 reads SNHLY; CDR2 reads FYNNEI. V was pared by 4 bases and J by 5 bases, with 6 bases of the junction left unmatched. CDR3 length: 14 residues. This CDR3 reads CASSVTGGLETQYF. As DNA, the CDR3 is TGTGCCAGCAGTGTGACGGGGGGGCTGGAGACCCAGTACTTC. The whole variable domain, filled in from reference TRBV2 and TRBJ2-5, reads EPEVTQTPSHQVTQMGQEVILRCVPISNHLYFYWYRQILGQKVEFLVSFYNNEISEKSEIFDDQFSVERPDGSNFTLKIRSTKLEDSAMYFCASSVTGGLETQYFGPGTRLLVL.

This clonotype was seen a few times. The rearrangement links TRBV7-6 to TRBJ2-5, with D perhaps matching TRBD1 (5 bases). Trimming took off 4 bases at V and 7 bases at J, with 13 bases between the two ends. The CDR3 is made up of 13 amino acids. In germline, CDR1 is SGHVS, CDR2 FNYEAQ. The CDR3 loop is CASSSTVVATQYF. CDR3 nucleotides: TGTGCCAGCAGCTCGACAGTGGTGGCGACCCAGTACTTC.

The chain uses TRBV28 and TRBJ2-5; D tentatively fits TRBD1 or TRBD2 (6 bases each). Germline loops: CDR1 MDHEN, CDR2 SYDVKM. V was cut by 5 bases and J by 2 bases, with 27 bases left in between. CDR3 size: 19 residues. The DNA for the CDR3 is TGTGCCAGCAGTCCTGGGAGGTCTAAAGGACAGAACGATCAAGAGACCCAGTACTTC. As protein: CASSPGRSKGQNDQETQYF. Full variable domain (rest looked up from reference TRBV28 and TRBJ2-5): DVKVTQSSRYLVKRTGEKVFLECVQDMDHENMFWYRQDPGLGLRLIYFSYDVKMKEKGDIPEGYSVSREKKERFSLILESASTNQTSMYLCASSPGRSKGQNDQETQYFGPGTRLLVL.

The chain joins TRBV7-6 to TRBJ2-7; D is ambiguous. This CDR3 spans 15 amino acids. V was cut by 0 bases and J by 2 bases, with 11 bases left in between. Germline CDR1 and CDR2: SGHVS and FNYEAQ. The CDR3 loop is CASSLALSRAYEQYF. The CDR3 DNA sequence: TGTGCCAGCAGCTTAGCCCTCAGTCGGGCCTACGAGCAGTACTTC.

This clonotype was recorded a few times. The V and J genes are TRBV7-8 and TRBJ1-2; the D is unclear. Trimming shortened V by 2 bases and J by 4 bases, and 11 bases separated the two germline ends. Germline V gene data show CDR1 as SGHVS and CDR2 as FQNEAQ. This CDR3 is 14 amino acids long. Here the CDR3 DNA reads TGTGCCAGCAGCTTAAGGCATTTGGGCTATGGCTACACCTTC. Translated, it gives CASSLRHLGYGYTF.

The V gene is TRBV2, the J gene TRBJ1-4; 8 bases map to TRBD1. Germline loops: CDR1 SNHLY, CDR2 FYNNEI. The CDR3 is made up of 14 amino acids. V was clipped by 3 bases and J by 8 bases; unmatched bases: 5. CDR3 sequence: CASSEGQENEKLFF. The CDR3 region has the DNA TGTGCCAGCAGTGAGGGACAGGAGAACGAAAAACTGTTTTTT.

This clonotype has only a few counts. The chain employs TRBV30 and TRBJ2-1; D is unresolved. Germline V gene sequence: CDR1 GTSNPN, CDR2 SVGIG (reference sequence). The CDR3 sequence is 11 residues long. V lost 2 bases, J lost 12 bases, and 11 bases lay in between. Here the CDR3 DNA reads TGTGCCTGGAGTTCACCGGAAACGCAGTTCTTC. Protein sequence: CAWSSPETQFF.

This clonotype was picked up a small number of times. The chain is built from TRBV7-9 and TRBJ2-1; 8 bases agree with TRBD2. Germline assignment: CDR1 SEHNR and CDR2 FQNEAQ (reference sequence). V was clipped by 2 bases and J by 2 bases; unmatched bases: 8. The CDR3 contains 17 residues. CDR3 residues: CASSLFGAGLAYNEQFF. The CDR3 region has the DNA TGTGCCAGCAGCTTATTCGGCGCGGGACTAGCCTACAATGAGCAGTTCTTC. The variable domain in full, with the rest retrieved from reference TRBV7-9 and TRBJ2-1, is DTGVSQNPRHKITKRGQNVTFRCDPISEHNRLYWYRQTLGQGPEFLTYFQNEAQLEKSRLLSDRFSAERPKGSFSTLEIQRTEQGDSAMYLCASSLFGAGLAYNEQFFGPGTRLTVL.

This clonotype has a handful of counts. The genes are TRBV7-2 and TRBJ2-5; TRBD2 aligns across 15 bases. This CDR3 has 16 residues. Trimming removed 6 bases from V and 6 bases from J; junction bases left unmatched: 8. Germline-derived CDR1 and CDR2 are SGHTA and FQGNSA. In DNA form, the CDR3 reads TGTGCCAGCAGACAAGGACTAGCGGGGGGGATACAGACCCAGTACTTC. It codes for CASRQGLAGGIQTQYF.

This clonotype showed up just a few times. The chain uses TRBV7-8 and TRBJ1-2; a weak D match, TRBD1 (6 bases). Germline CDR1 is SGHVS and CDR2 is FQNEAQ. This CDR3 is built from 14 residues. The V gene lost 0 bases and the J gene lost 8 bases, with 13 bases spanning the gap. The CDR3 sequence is CASSLATGREGYTF. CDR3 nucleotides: TGTGCCAGCAGCTTAGCGACAGGCAGGGAAGGCTACACCTTC. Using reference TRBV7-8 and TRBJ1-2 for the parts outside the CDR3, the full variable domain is GAGVSQSPRYKVAKRGQDVALRCDPISGHVSLFWYQQALGQGPEFLTYFQNEAQLDKSGLPSDRFFAERPEGSVSTLKIQRTQQEDSAVYLCASSLATGREGYTFGSGTRLTVV.

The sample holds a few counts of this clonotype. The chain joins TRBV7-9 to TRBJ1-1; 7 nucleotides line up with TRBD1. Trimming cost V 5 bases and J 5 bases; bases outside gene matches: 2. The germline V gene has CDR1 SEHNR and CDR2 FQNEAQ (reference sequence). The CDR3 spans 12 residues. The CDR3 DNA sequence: TGTGCCAGCAGCCCGACAGGGACTGAAGCTTTCTTT. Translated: CASSPTGTEAFF.